The 19 T cell receptor beta chains presented below share a single source sample, sequenced in a study of vaccination and CD4 T cells after COVID-19. As to treatment: approximately 11-day PBMC culture with coronavirus spike peptide pools or control peptides (ViraFEST assay). No antigen has been identified for these receptors. The Oncomine TCR Beta short-read assay was applied to DNA of cultured CD4+ T cells. Each CDR3 protein gets one entry after TCRdb re-called the PCR reads with MiXCR. The profile shows around 18,000 distinct CDR3 sequences, 36% of them singletons. The input for sequencing was CD4+ T cells from blood, cultured in vitro, taken before SARS-CoV-2 vaccination. The receptors derive from a human donor who received a COVID-19 vaccine.

This sequence joins TRBV7-2 and TRBJ1-3; the D gene is possibly TRBD1 (5 bases). The CDR3 has 14 residues. Trimming left V 1 base short and J 4 bases short, with 8 bases between. Germline lookup yields CDR1 SGHTA and CDR2 FQGNSA. In DNA form, the CDR3 reads TGTGCCAGCAGCTTAGGGACATCCGGAAACACCATATATTTT. Encoded protein: CASSLGTSGNTIYF.

The V gene is TRBV10-1, the J gene TRBJ2-1; TRBD2 matches 9 bases. The trim removed 3 bases at V and 2 bases at J, leaving 5 bases unmatched. The CDR3 runs to 16 residues. Germline V gene sequence: CDR1 WNHNN, CDR2 SYGVQD (reference sequence). The CDR3 DNA is TGCGCCAGCAGTGATCGGGCGGGGGGGCCCTACAATGAGCAGTTCTTC. Its protein product is CASSDRAGGPYNEQFF.

The sample holds a few counts of this clonotype. The chain couples TRBV12-3 or TRBV12-4 to TRBJ2-3, with 7 nucleotides matching TRBD2. The CDR3 runs to 14 residues. The V and J ends lost 3 bases and 1 base, in that order; junction bases with no gene match: 1. The CDR3 nucleotides read TGTGCCAGCAGTTTGGGGGGGGGCACAGATACGCAGTATTTT. Translating it yields CASSLGGGTDTQYF.

This clonotype was picked up a small number of times. This rearrangement joins TRBV10-1 to TRBJ2-7; no clear D. Germline V gene sequence: CDR1 WNHNN, CDR2 SYGVQD (reference sequence). Trimming took 6 bases from V and 3 from J, leaving 18 bases between them. The CDR3 length is 15 residues. The CDR3 reads CASRNPNRCFYEQYF. The CDR3 DNA is TGCGCCAGCAGGAATCCCAATAGATGCTTCTACGAGCAGTACTTC.

The rearrangement joins TRBV20-1 to TRBJ2-7; 9 bases line up with TRBD1. The V gene's germline CDR1 is DFQATT and CDR2 SNEGSKA (reference sequence). This CDR3 region has 15 residues. After removal of 1 base from V and 2 bases from J, the junction contained 6 bases not matched to a gene. The CDR3 DNA reads TGCAGTGCTAGAGTCGCCCGACAGGGGGCCTACGAGCAGTACTTC. Its protein product is CSARVARQGAYEQYF.

This clonotype has a handful of counts. V usage is TRBV6-7 and J usage is TRBJ1-2; 7 bases fit TRBD1. TRBV6-7 is classed as an ORF, of uncertain function. V lost 0 bases, J lost 4 bases, and 11 bases stayed unmatched. The CDR3 covers 17 residues. CDR3 residues: CASSYSTRDRGTYGYTF. Here the CDR3 DNA reads TGTGCCAGCAGTTACTCGACTCGGGACAGAGGTACCTATGGCTACACCTTC.

This rearrangement joins TRBV25-1 to TRBJ1-5, with 7 nucleotides matching TRBD1. The CDR3 runs 15 residues. Germline CDR1 and CDR2: MGHDK and SYGVNS. Trimming at V came to 4 bases and at J to 2 bases, leaving 5 bases not matched to a gene. The CDR3 nucleotides read TGTGCCAGCAGTGTAGGGGGCTCGGGCAATCAGCCCCAGCATTTT. Amino acid sequence: CASSVGGSGNQPQHF.

This clonotype was counted between two and nine times. The V gene is TRBV20-1, the J gene TRBJ2-5, with TRBD2 matching 7 bases. The CDR3 runs 18 residues. J was trimmed by 0 bases and V by 8 bases; bases with no gene match: 21. Germline values: CDR1 DFQATT, CDR2 SNEGSKA (reference sequence). This CDR3 is CSSFRGLAVNNYQETQYF. CDR3 DNA: TGCAGTTCTTTTCGAGGGCTAGCGGTAAACAATTACCAAGAGACCCAGTACTTC.

This clonotype was picked up one time. Here the CDR3 DNA reads TGTGCCAGCAGTCGCGACAGAAGCTCCTACGAGCAGTACTTC. This sequence encodes CASSRDRSSYEQYF. This chain links TRBV27 with TRBJ2-7; a weak D match, TRBD1 (5 bases). The CDR3 sequence is 14 residues long. The V and J ends lost 5 bases and 0 bases respectively, with 11 bases between them. Germline V CDR1 and CDR2: MNHEY, SMNVEV (reference sequence).

This chain uses TRBV6-5 with TRBJ1-5; D is uncertain. Germline lookup yields CDR1 MNHEY and CDR2 SVGAGI. This CDR3 has 12 amino acids. Trimming shortened V by 0 bases and J by 9 bases, and 6 bases separated the two germline ends. CDR3 residues: CASSYSEGPQHF. In nucleotides, the CDR3 is TGTGCCAGCAGTTACTCGGAGGGGCCCCAGCATTTT.

J is TRBJ1-2 and V is TRBV20-1, with 10 bases fitting TRBD1. The V and J ends lost 6 bases and 7 bases, in that order; junction bases with no gene match: 8. CDR1 and CDR2 from the germline V gene are DFQATT and SNEGSKA (reference sequence). CDR3 length: 13 amino acids. CDR3 in amino acids: CSAHRQGAFGYTF. CDR3 coding DNA: TGCAGTGCACACCGACAGGGGGCGTTTGGCTACACCTTC.

This clonotype was counted between two and nine times. This chain uses TRBV6-1 with TRBJ1-3; D is ambiguous. Trimming removed 8 bases at V and 0 bases at J, with 14 bases between. Germline V gives CDR1 MNHNS, CDR2 SASEGT. The CDR3 runs 15 residues. For the CDR3, the DNA is TGTGCCAGCGGTCAAGCAGGATACTCTGGAAACACCATATATTTT. Protein: CASGQAGYSGNTIYF.

V usage is TRBV2 and J usage is TRBJ2-7, with unresolved D. The CDR3 length is 12 residues. The V gene's germline CDR1 is SNHLY and CDR2 FYNNEI. Trimming left V 8 bases short and J 3 bases short, with 11 bases between. CDR3 DNA sequence: TGTGCCAGCGGTAGGTCCTACTACGAGCAGTACTTC. Its protein product is CASGRSYYEQYF.

J is TRBJ2-5 and V is TRBV7-2; D assignment may be TRBD1 or TRBD2 (6 bases each). The germline V gene has CDR1 SGHTA and CDR2 FQGNSA. V lost 7 bases and J 5 bases, leaving 17 bases between the germline ends. The CDR3 is made up of 14 amino acids. CDR3 DNA: TGTGCCAGCACCGAGCTGGGGGGCATTGAGACCCAGTACTTC. Translation: CASTELGGIETQYF.

The V gene is TRBV10-2, the J gene TRBJ1-3; 9 nucleotides agree with TRBD1. Germline V lookup: CDR1 WSHSY, CDR2 SAAADI. V shed 6 bases, J shed 0 bases, and the junction held 0 bases outside the gene matches. This CDR3 is built from 14 residues. This CDR3 is CASRDRGSGNTIYF. CDR3 nucleotide sequence: TGCGCCAGCAGGGACAGGGGCTCTGGAAACACCATATATTTT.

J is TRBJ2-2 and V is TRBV19; tentatively, D is TRBD1 (5 bases). The CDR3 has 15 amino acids. Trimming removed 4 bases from V and 2 bases from J, with 11 bases in between. Germline values: CDR1 LNHDA, CDR2 SQIVND (reference sequence). The CDR3 spells CASSTQGINTGELFF. CDR3 DNA sequence: TGTGCCAGTAGTACCCAGGGAATTAACACCGGGGAGCTGTTTTTT.

The chain uses TRBV19 and TRBJ2-3, with 8 positions matching TRBD1. Germline V gene sequence: CDR1 LNHDA, CDR2 SQIVND (reference sequence). With V trimmed by 6 bases and J by 1 base, 15 bases remained unmatched. The CDR3 runs 18 residues. The CDR3 is CASRSGRGRSLGTDTQYF. The CDR3 region has the DNA TGTGCCAGTAGGTCGGGCAGGGGGCGATCCCTTGGCACAGATACGCAGTATTTT.

This clonotype was picked up a small number of times. The chain is built from TRBV18 and TRBJ1-1, with 8 bases matching TRBD1. CDR1 is KGHSH, CDR2 LQKENI, per germline. V lost 3 bases and J lost 5; bases outside the gene matches: 11. CDR3 length: 16 residues. CDR3 amino acids: CASSPLTGDMGTEAFF. For the CDR3, the DNA is TGTGCCAGCTCACCCCTGACAGGGGATATGGGGACTGAAGCTTTCTTT.

The rearrangement joins TRBV7-9 to TRBJ2-5; D possibly corresponds to TRBD2 (7 bases). The V end was cut by 2 bases, the J end by 5 bases, with 12 bases between. The CDR3 covers 14 residues. Germline values: CDR1 SEHNR, CDR2 FQNEAQ (reference sequence). The CDR3 bases are TGTGCCAGCAGCTTACGGGGGGCGGGGGAGACCCAGTACTTC. It encodes CASSLRGAGETQYF.